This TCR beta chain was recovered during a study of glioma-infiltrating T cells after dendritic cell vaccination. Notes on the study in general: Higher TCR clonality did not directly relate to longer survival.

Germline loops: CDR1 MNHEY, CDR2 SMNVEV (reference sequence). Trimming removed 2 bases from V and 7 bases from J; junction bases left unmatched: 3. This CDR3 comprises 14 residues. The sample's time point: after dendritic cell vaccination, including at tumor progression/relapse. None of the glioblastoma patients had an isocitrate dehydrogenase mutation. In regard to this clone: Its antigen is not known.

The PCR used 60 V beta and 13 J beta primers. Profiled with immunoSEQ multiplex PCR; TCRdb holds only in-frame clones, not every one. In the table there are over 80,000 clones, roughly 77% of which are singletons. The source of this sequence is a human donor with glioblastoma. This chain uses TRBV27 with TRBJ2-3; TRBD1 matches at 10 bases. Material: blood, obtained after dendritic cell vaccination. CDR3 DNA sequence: TGTGCCAGCAGTTTAGGGACAGGGGTGAATACGCAGTATTTT. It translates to CASSLGTGVNTQYF.